This T cell receptor (beta chain) was recorded in a study of cytomegalovirus exposure and HLA in healthy donors. The overall study: Earlier, approximately 180 million T cells were analyzed, and about 120 million unique TCR beta sequences were found among them. Study-wide points: It was in a later analysis that TCR association rates were seen to vary by HLA locus, highest for DRB1 and lowest for HLA-C. Clonal expansion was found to be greater in HLA-associated TCR beta chains than in equally common others in a later analysis.

This clone came up once. Its specificity is unknown. These donors counted as nominally healthy when sampled, but unrecorded immune exposures were likely. V shed 3 bases, J shed 4 bases, and the junction held 7 bases outside the gene matches. The CDR3 spans 15 residues. CDR1 is LGHNA, CDR2 YSLEER, per germline. The PCR employed 60 Vbeta primers together with 13 Jbeta primers. Using immunoSEQ multiplex PCR, the repertoire was profiled, and TCRdb retains in-frame clones only, with some absent. The data hold around 150,000 clones, with about 86% observed a single time. Sequenced: PBMCs. This chain uses TRBV4-3 with TRBJ1-1, with 8 bases aligning to TRBD1. This receptor was obtained from a man aged 40-49 years in good health and CMV-seropositive. The CDR3 protein is CASSQMRTGPTEAFF. The CDR3 coding sequence is TGCGCCAGCAGCCAGATGAGGACAGGGCCCACTGAAGCTTTCTTT.